This is a list of T cell receptor beta chains from one sample in a study of OX40 agonist ivuxolimab in advanced cancers. Method: immunoSEQ multiplex PCR; TCRdb's copy keeps in-frame clones and lacks some. The sample yields fewer than 90,000 clones, around 90% seen once. The material sequenced was CD4+ or CD8+ T cells sorted from blood, taken in a trial of the OX40 agonist ivuxolimab. The source of these receptors is an adult with an advanced solid tumor such as melanoma, head and neck, liver or kidney cancer. Both conserved end residues are part of each CDR3. D genes are given only for firm matches. Rows may omit the clone size; those that give it use once, few, many or a size class.

clone_size	v_call	d_call	j_call	cdr3_nt	cdr3_aa
-	TRBV10-3	TRBD1	TRBJ1-2	TGTGCCGTTGGACAGGGGCACTACTATGGCTACACCTTC	CAVGQGHYYGYTF
-	TRBV5-1	TRBD1	TRBJ1-2	TGCGCCAGCAGAGCCCGGGACAGGCGAGATTATGGCTACACCTTC	CASRARDRRDYGYTF
-	TRBV28	-	TRBJ2-7	TGTGCCAGCAGTACGGGGACCTACGAGCAGTACTTC	CASSTGTYEQYF
-	TRBV7-2	-	TRBJ1-2	TGTGCCAGCAGCTTCTTCTTGGACCAAACTAACTATGGCTACACCTTC	CASSFFLDQTNYGYTF
-	TRBV4-3	-	TRBJ1-3	TGCGCCAGCAGCCAAGATGTACAGCGGAACTCTGGAAACACCATATATTTT	CASSQDVQRNSGNTIYF
-	TRBV15	TRBD1	TRBJ2-2	TGTGCCACCAGCAGAGACCGACAGGGTGGCACCGGGGAGCTGTTTTTT	CATSRDRQGGTGELFF
-	TRBV5-8	-	TRBJ1-1	TGTGCCAGCAGCTTGGGGGGTATAGCCACTGAAGCTTTCTTT	CASSLGGIATEAFF
once	TRBV9	-	TRBJ1-2	TGTGCCAGCAGCGTAGATGTCGGAAACTATGGCTACACCTTC	CASSVDVGNYGYTF
once	TRBV19	-	TRBJ2-1	TGTGCCAGTAAGCAAGAATGGTCCTACAATGAGCAGTTCTTC	CASKQEWSYNEQFF
-	TRBV21-1	-	TRBJ1-1	TGTGCCAGCAGCAAATGGGACAGCCCCATGAACACTGAAGCTTTCTTT	CASSKWDSPMNTEAFF
-	TRBV30	TRBD2	TRBJ2-1	TGTGCCTGGAGTGTTGGGCTAGCGGGAAAGAATGAGCAGTTCTTC	CAWSVGLAGKNEQFF
-	TRBV20-1	-	TRBJ2-7	TGCAGTGCTTCCAGAGAGGACGAGCAGTACTTC	CSASREDEQYF
-	TRBV7-2	TRBD2	TRBJ2-7	TGTGCCAGCAGCTTAGTTGCGGCGGGAGGGCCCTACGAGCAGTACTTC	CASSLVAAGGPYEQYF
once	TRBV30	-	TRBJ1-4	TGTGCCTGGGATATCAGGGGCAATGAAAAACTGTTTTTT	CAWDIRGNEKLFF
-	TRBV2	-	TRBJ2-3	TGTGCCAGCACTCTTTTGGGCACAGATACGCAGTATTTT	CASTLLGTDTQYF
-	TRBV7-2	-	TRBJ2-1	TGTGCCAGCAGCTTTTCGGGGCTTGGTAGAAGTGATGAGCAGTTCTTC	CASSFSGLGRSDEQFF
-	TRBV5-4	-	TRBJ2-5	TGTGCCAGCAGCCGAGACAGCGCAGAGACCCAGTACTTC	CASSRDSAETQYF
-	TRBV7-2	TRBD2	TRBJ2-7	TGTGCCAGCAGCTTTAGCGGGAGGTCCTCCGAGCAGTACTTC	CASSFSGRSSEQYF
-	TRBV7-2	-	TRBJ2-2	TGTGCCAGCAGCTTAAGGTCTAGTTCAGTGTACACCGGGGAGCTGTTTTTT	CASSLRSSSVYTGELFF
once	TRBV7-7	-	TRBJ2-3	TGTGCTAGCAGCTTATCTGTGGATCCGGCCACAGATACGCAGTATTTT	CASSLSVDPATDTQYF
-	TRBV5-4	-	TRBJ2-5	TGTGCCAGCAGCTTGGAGTATTCGGGGACCCAGTACTTC	CASSLEYSGTQYF
-	TRBV7-9	TRBD2	TRBJ2-3	TGTGCCAGCGGCCGGGGGGCAGATACGCAGTATTTT	CASGRGADTQYF
-	TRBV28	TRBD1	TRBJ1-5	TGTGCCAGCAGTTACAGGGGGCTTCGTCAGCCCCAGCATTTT	CASSYRGLRQPQHF
-	TRBV6-1	TRBD2	TRBJ2-7	TGTGCCAGCAGTGGGGGACTAGGGGCCGACGAGCAGTACTTC	CASSGGLGADEQYF
-	TRBV4-1	TRBD2	TRBJ2-5	TGCGCCAGCAGCCAAGGGACTAGGGCTCCGGAGACCCAGTACTTC	CASSQGTRAPETQYF
-	TRBV15	-	TRBJ2-7	TGTGCCACCAGCAGAGGGGGTCAGTCCTACGAGCAGTACTTC	CATSRGGQSYEQYF
-	TRBV4-1	-	TRBJ2-1	TGCGCCAGCAGCCAAGATGCAGGGAACAATGAGCAGTTCTTC	CASSQDAGNNEQFF
-	TRBV5-4	TRBD2	TRBJ2-7	TGTGCCAGCAGCTTGCGACTAGCGGGAGGAAGCGAGCAGTACTTC	CASSLRLAGGSEQYF
-	TRBV5-1	TRBD1	TRBJ2-7	TGCGCCAGCAGCCCGGGACAGCCACCCCTCTACGAGCAGTACTTC	CASSPGQPPLYEQYF
-	TRBV20-1	-	TRBJ1-5	TGCAGTGCAAAGGGGGTTCAGCCCCAGCATTTT	CSAKGVQPQHF
-	TRBV28	TRBD2	TRBJ2-5	TGTGCCAGCAGTTCCCCTAGCGGGAGGGCCTTGGAGACCCAGTACTTC	CASSSPSGRALETQYF
-	TRBV7-2	-	TRBJ2-2	TGTGCCAGCAGCTACTTCGTTGGGGCCGGGGAGCTGTTTTTT	CASSYFVGAGELFF
-	TRBV18	-	TRBJ2-1	TGTGCCAGCTCACCAGGGGGGATCTACAATGAGCAGTTCTTC	CASSPGGIYNEQFF
-	TRBV7-9	TRBD1	TRBJ2-1	TGTGCCAGCAGCTTGGGACAGGGGAGGAATGAGCAGTTCTTC	CASSLGQGRNEQFF
-	TRBV21-1	-	TRBJ2-4	TGTGCCAGCAGCAAACCGAAGGGTTTGGACAAAAACATTCAGTACTTC	CASSKPKGLDKNIQYF
-	TRBV7-2	-	TRBJ2-7	TGTGCCAGCAGCCCTATGAGGTCCGGAGACCACTACGAGCAGTACTTC	CASSPMRSGDHYEQYF
-	TRBV5-1	TRBD1	TRBJ2-7	TGCGCCAGCAGCTTGGCCGTGGGACAGACCTACGAGCAGTACTTC	CASSLAVGQTYEQYF
once	TRBV19	TRBD2	TRBJ2-2	TGTGCCAGTAGCGTTAGCGGGGGAAACACCGGGGAGCTGTTTTTT	CASSVSGGNTGELFF
few	TRBV27	TRBD2	TRBJ2-7	TGTGCCAGCAGTTTAGCCGGGAGGATCTCCTACGAGCAGTACTTC	CASSLAGRISYEQYF
-	TRBV5-1	-	TRBJ2-1	TGCGCCAGCAGCTTGGTTCTCTACAATGAGCAGTTCTTC	CASSLVLYNEQFF
-	TRBV7-9	TRBD2	TRBJ2-6	TGTGCCAGCAGCTTAGCGTCGGGAGGCGGGGCCAACGTCCTGACTTTC	CASSLASGGGANVLTF
-	TRBV2	-	TRBJ1-1	TGTGCCAGCAGTGAGACGGGGACTGAAGCTTTCTTT	CASSETGTEAFF
few	TRBV7-8	TRBD1	TRBJ1-1	TGTGCCAGCAGCGGACAGGGGGTAATCACTGAAGCTTTCTTT	CASSGQGVITEAFF
-	TRBV7-3	TRBD1	TRBJ1-2	TGTGCCAGCAGCCGAGGACAGGGTTTAGGCTACACCTTC	CASSRGQGLGYTF
-	TRBV4-1	TRBD1	TRBJ2-7	TGCGCCAGCAGCTCCTTAAAAGGACAGGGCTACGAGCAGTACTTC	CASSSLKGQGYEQYF
-	TRBV11-2	-	TRBJ2-7	TGTGCCAGCAGCTTACGAAGGGCCTACGAGCAGTACTTC	CASSLRRAYEQYF
-	TRBV7-9	-	TRBJ1-6	TGTGCCAGCAGCCCCGAACAGGATTCACCCCTCCACTTT	CASSPEQDSPLHF
-	TRBV9	-	TRBJ1-1	TGTGCCAGCAGCCCGACGGGGGGCGACGGGCAAGCTTTCTTT	CASSPTGGDGQAFF
-	TRBV5-4	-	TRBJ2-3	TGTGCCAGCAGCTTGGTCGGGCAGAGCACAGATACGCAGTATTTT	CASSLVGQSTDTQYF
-	TRBV7-2	-	TRBJ2-1	TGTGCCAGCAGCTTAGCTAGGACCACCTACAATGAGCAGTTCTTC	CASSLARTTYNEQFF
-	TRBV6-4	-	TRBJ2-3	TGTGCCAGCAGTGACTCGGGGGGGCGAAGGAATTTT	CASSDSGGRRNF
-	TRBV6-1	TRBD2	TRBJ2-3	TGTGCCAGCAGTGAACCCGGACTAGCGCCGCGCACAGATACGCAGTATTTT	CASSEPGLAPRTDTQYF
-	TRBV5-1	-	TRBJ2-3	TGCGCCAGCAGCTTAAGTGACGGCACAGATACGCAGTATTTT	CASSLSDGTDTQYF
-	TRBV7-2	-	TRBJ2-3	TGTGCCAGCAGCTTAGCGGGACAACGCACAGATACGCAGTATTTT	CASSLAGQRTDTQYF
few	TRBV30	-	TRBJ1-5	TGTGCCTGGGGAGGGCCCCCAAAGCCCCAGCATTTT	CAWGGPPKPQHF
-	TRBV19	TRBD2	TRBJ2-2	TGTGCCAGTAGTCCCTCTAGCGGGAGGGCCAGCGGGGAGCTGTTTTTT	CASSPSSGRASGELFF
-	TRBV28	TRBD2	TRBJ2-3	TGTGCCAGCAGGCGGGGACTAGTGAGTGATCAGAATACGCAGTATTTT	CASRRGLVSDQNTQYF